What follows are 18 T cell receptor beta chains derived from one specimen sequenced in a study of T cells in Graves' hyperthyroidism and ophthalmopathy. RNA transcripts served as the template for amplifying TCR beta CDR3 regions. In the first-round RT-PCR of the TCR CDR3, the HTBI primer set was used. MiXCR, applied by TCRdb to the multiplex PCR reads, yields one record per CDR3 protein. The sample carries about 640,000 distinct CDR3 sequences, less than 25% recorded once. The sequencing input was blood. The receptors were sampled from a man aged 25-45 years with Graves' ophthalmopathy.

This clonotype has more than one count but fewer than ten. CDR3 in amino acids: CSVGQGATEAFF. The CDR3 DNA reads TGCAGCGTTGGGCAGGGGGCCACTGAAGCTTTCTTT. The chain employs TRBV29-1 and TRBJ1-1; 8 nucleotides match TRBD1. CDR1 is SQVTM and CDR2 is ANQGSEA in the germline V gene. Trimming took 4 bases from V and 4 from J; bases not matched to a gene: 2. CDR3 length: 12 residues.

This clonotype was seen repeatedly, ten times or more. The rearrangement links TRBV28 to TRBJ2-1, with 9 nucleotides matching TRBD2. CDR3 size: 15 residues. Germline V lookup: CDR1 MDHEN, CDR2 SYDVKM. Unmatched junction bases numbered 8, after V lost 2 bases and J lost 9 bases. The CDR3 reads CASSLKASGKSEQFF. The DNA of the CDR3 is TGTGCCAGCAGTTTAAAAGCTAGCGGGAAGAGTGAGCAGTTCTTC.

The CDR3 bases are TGTGCCAGCAGCCACGGACTATCGAACACCGGGGAGCTGTTTTTT. Protein sequence: CASSHGLSNTGELFF. The rearrangement links TRBV6-1 to TRBJ2-2; perhaps TRBD2 as D (6 bases). Germline CDR1 reads MNHNS; CDR2 reads SASEGT. The CDR3 has 15 amino acids. Trimming took off 6 bases at V and 0 bases at J, with 11 bases between the two ends.

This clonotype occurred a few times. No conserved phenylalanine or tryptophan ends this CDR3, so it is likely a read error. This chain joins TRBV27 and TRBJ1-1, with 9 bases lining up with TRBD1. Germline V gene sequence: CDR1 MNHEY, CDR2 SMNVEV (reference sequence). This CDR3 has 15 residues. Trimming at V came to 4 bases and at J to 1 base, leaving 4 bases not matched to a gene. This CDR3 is CASSSLQGANTEAFL. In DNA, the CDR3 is TGTGCCAGCAGTTCCCTACAGGGGGCGAACACTGAAGCTTTCCTT.

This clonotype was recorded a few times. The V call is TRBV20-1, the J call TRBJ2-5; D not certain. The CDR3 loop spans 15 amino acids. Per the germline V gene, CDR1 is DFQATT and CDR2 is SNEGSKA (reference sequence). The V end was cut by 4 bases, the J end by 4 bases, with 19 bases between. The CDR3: CSATWWRLKVETQYF. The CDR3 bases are TGCAGTGCTACGTGGTGGCGGTTGAAAGTAGAGACCCAGTACTTC.

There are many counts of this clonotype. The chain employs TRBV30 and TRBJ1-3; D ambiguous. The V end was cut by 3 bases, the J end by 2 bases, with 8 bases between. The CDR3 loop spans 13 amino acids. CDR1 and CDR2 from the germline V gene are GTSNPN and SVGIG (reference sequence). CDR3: CAWRSAAGNTIYF. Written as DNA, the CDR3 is TGTGCCTGGAGGTCGGCAGCTGGAAACACCATATATTTT. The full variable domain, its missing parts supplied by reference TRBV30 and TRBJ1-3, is SQTIHQWPATLVQPVGSPLSLECTVEGTSNPNLYWYRQAAGRGLQLLFYSVGIGQISSEVPQNLSASRPQDRQFILSSKKLLLSDSGFYLCAWRSAAGNTIYFGEGSWLTVV.

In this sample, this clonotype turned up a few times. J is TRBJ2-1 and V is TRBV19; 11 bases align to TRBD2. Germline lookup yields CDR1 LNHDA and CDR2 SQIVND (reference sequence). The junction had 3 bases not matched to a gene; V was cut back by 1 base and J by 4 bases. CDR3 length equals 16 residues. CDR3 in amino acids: CASSIAGTSGYNEQFF. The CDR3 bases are TGTGCCAGTAGTATAGCTGGGACTAGCGGTTACAATGAGCAGTTCTTC.

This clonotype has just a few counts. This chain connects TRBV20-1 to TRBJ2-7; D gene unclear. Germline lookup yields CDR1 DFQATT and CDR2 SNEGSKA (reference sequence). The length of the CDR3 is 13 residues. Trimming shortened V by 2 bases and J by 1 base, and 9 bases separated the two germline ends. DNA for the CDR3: TGCAGTGCTAGACGGTACGCTTCCTACGAGCAGTACTTC. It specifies CSARRYASYEQYF.

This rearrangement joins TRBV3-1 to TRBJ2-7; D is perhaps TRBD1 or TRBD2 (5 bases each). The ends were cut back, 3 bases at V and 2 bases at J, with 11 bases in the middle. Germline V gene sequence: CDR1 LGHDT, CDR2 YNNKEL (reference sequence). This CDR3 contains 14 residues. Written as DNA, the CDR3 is TGTGCCAGCAGCCAGCCTGGGGACCCCTACGAGCAGTACTTC. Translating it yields CASSQPGDPYEQYF.

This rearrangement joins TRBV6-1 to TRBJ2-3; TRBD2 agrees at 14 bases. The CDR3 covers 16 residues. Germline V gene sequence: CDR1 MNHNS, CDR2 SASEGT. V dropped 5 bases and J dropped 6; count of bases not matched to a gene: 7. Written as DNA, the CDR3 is TGTGCCAGCAGTCCCTCGGGACTAGCGGGAGTGGATACGCAGTATTTT. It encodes CASSPSGLAGVDTQYF.

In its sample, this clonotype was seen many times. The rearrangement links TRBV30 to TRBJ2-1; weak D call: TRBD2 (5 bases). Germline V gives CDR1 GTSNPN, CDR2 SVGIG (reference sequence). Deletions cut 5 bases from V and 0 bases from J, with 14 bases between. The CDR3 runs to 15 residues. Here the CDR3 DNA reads TGTGCCTGGGTGGGCCTAGGGAGCTCCTACAATGAGCAGTTCTTC. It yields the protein CAWVGLGSSYNEQFF.

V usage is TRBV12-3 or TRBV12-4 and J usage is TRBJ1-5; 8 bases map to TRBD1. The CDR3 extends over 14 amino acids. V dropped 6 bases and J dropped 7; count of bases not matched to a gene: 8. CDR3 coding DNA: TGTGCCAGCAGCGGACAGGGAACCGACCAGCCCCAGCATTTT. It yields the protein CASSGQGTDQPQHF.

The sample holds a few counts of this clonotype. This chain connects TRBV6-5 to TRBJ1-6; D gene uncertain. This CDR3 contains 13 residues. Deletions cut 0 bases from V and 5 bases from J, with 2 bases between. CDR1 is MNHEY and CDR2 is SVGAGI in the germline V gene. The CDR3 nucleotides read TGTGCCAGCAGTTACTCGAATAATTCACCCCTCCACTTT. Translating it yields CASSYSNNSPLHF.

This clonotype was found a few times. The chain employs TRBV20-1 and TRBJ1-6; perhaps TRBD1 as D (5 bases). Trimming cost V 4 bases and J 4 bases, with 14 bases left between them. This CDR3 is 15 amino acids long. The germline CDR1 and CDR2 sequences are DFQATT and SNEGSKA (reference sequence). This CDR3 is CSATTTGRYNSPLHF. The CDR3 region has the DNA TGCAGTGCTACCACCACGGGGCGGTATAATTCACCCCTCCACTTT.

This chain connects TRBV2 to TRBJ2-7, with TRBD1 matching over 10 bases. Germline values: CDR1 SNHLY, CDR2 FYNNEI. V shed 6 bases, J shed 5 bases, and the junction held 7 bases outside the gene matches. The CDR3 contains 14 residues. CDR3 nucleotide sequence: TGTGCCAGCAGCAACTCCGGGACAGGGGACGAGCAGTACTTC. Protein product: CASSNSGTGDEQYF.

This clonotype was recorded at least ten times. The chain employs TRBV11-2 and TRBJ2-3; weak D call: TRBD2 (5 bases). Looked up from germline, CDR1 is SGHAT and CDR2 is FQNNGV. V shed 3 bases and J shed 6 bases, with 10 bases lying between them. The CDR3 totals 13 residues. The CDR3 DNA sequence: TGTGCCAGCAGCTTGGACTTAGGCGATACGCAGTATTTT. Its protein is CASSLDLGDTQYF. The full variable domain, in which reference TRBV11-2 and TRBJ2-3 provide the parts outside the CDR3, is EAGVAQSPRYKIIEKRQSVAFWCNPISGHATLYWYQQILGQGPKLLIQFQNNGVVDDSQLPKDRFSAERLKGVDSTLKIQPAKLEDSAVYLCASSLDLGDTQYFGPGTRLTVL.

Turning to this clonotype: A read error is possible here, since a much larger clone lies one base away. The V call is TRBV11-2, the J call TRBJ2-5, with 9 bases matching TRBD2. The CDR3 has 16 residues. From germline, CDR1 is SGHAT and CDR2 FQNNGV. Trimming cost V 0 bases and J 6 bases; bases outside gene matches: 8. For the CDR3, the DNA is TGTGCCAGCAGCTTAGATCCGGGACTAGCAGGGAAGACCCAGTACTTC. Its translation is CASSLDPGLAGKTQYF.

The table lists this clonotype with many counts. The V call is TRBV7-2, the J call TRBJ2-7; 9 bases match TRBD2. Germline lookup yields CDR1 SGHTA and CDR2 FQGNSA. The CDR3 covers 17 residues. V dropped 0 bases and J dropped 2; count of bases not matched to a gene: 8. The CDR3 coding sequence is TGTGCCAGCAGCTTAGCCCACGATAGCGGGAGCCCCTACGAGCAGTACTTC. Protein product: CASSLAHDSGSPYEQYF.